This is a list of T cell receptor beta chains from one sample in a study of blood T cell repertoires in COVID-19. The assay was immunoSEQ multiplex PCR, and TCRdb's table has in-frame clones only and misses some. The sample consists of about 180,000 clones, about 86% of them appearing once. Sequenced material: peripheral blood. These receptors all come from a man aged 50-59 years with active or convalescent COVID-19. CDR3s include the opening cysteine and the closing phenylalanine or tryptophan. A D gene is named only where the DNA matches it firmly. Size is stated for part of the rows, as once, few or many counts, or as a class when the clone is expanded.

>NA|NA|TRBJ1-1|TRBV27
TGTGCCAGCAGTTTAGCAGGGGCTCACACTGAAGCTTTCTTT
CASSLAGAHTEAFF
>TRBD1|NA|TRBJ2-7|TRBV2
TGTGCCAGCATGCACGGGACAGGGGGCAGCGAGCAGTACTTC
CASMHGTGGSEQYF
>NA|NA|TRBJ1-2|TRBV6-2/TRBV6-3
TGTGCCAGCAGTTCGGAGATATATGGCTACACCTTC
CASSSEIYGYTF
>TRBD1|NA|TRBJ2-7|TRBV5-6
TGTGCCAGCAGCTTGGCCGGGACAGTCTACGAGCAGTACTTC
CASSLAGTVYEQYF
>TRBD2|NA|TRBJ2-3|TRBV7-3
TGTGCCAGCAGCTTAGGGGAAACTAGCGGGGATACGCAGTATTTT
CASSLGETSGDTQYF
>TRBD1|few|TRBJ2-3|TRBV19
TGTGCCAGTAGTGCCCGGGACAGGGGGCGAGGCACAGATACGCAGTATTTT
CASSARDRGRGTDTQYF
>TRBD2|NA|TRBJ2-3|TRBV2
TGTGCCAGCACTAGGACTAGCGGGAGAACAGATACGCAGTATTTT
CASTRTSGRTDTQYF
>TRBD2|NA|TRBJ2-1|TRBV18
TGTGCCAGCTCACCCCCCACGGGGGGGCCATACAATGAGCAGTTCTTC
CASSPPTGGPYNEQFF
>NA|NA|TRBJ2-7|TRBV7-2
TGTGCCAGCAGCCGGGACTCACTGGCAACTTCCTACGAGCAGTACTTC
CASSRDSLATSYEQYF
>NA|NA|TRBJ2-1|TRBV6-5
TGTGCCAGCAGTAACTCCCTGGCGGGGTTATTGAATGAGCAGTTCTTC
CASSNSLAGLLNEQFF
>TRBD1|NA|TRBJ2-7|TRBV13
TGTGCCAGCAGCTTAAGGGACAGCCTATACGAGCAGTACTTC
CASSLRDSLYEQYF
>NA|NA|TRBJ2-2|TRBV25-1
TGTGCCAGCAGTGATTGGTCGAGTACCGGGGAGCTGTTTTTT
CASSDWSSTGELFF
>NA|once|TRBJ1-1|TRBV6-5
TGTGCCAGCACCCGGGGATTGGACACTGAAGCTTTCTTT
CASTRGLDTEAFF
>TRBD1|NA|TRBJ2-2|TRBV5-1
TGCGCCAGCAGCTCGGACAGGTTCACCGGGGAGCTGTTTTTT
CASSSDRFTGELFF
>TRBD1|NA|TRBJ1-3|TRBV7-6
TGTGCCAGCAGCTTAGGAGGGACAGCGTCTGATTTT
CASSLGGTASDF
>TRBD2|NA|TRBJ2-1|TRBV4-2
TGTGCCAGCAGCCCGGGGGGGCCGGATAATGAGCAGTTCTTC
CASSPGGPDNEQFF
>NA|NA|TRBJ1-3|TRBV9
TGTGCCAGCAGCGTAGTTCGGGAGAGCACCATATATTTT
CASSVVRESTIYF
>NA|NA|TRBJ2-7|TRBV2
TGTGCCAGCAGTATAGGCCAGGCCTCTACCTATGAGCAGTACTTC
CASSIGQASTYEQYF
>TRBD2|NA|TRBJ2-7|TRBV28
TGTGCCAGCAGTCCTAGCGGGAGGGATCGCGAGCAGTACTTC
CASSPSGRDREQYF
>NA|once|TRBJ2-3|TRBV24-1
TGTGCCACCAGTTATGCAGGGTTTGAAGATACGCAGTATTTT
CATSYAGFEDTQYF
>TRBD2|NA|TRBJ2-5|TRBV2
TGTGCCAGCAGTGTGGGGCTAGCGGGAGGCTCGGAGACCCAGTACTTC
CASSVGLAGGSETQYF
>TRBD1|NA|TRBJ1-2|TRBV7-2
TGTGCCAGCAGAACGACAGGGGGCGACTATGGCTACACCTTC
CASRTTGGDYGYTF
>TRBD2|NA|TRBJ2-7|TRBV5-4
TGTGCCAGCGGAAACCTAGCGGGCGGATCCTACGAGCAGTACTTC
CASGNLAGGSYEQYF
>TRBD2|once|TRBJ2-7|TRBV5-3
TGTGCCAGAAGCCTACTATTCCCGGGACTAGCGGGAGTCGAGCAGTACTTC
CARSLLFPGLAGVEQYF
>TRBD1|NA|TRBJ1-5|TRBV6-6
TGTGCCAGCAGATCCTCGGACAGGGGGCTTTTACAGCCCCAGCATTTT
CASRSSDRGLLQPQHF
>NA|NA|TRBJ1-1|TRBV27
TGTGCCAGCAGTTTTGCCGGGGGGGACACTGAAGCTTTCTTT
CASSFAGGDTEAFF
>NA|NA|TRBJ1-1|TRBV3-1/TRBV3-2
TGTGCCAGCAGCTCCCTTATAGGGGATGGCGAGGAAGCTTTCTTT
CASSSLIGDGEEAFF
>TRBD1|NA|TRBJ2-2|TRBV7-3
TGTGCCAGCAGCAGCGGGACAGGGGCCGGGGAGCTGTTTTTT
CASSSGTGAGELFF
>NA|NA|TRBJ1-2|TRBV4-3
TGCGCCAGCAGCCAAGATGCGGTCCTCTATGGCTACACCTTC
CASSQDAVLYGYTF
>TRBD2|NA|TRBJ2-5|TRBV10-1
TGCGCCAGCAGTGGTGCTAGCGGGGGGGGACAAGAGACCCAGTACTTC
CASSGASGGGQETQYF
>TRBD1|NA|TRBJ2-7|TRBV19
TGTGCCAGTAGTGGAAGACAGGGGGCTTCCTACGAGCAGTACTTC
CASSGRQGASYEQYF
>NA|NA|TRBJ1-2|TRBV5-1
TGCGCCAGCAGCTTATCACAAACCTATGGCTACACCTTC
CASSLSQTYGYTF
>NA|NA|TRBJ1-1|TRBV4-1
TGCGCCAGCAGCCAAGAGCAGGGAAACACTGAAGCTTTCTTT
CASSQEQGNTEAFF
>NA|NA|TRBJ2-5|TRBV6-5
TGTGCCAGCAGCAGGGCGGAGACCCAGTACTTC
CASSRAETQYF
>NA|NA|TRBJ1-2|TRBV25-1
TGTGCCAGCAGTGAGGACCGACAGACCTATGGCTACACCTTC
CASSEDRQTYGYTF
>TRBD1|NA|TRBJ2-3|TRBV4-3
TGCGCCAGCAGCGCCGGGACAGGATCAGATACGCAGTATTTT
CASSAGTGSDTQYF
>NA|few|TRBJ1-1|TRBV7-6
TGTGCCAGCAGCAGGACAGAGAGACTTAACACTGAAGCTTTCTTT
CASSRTERLNTEAFF
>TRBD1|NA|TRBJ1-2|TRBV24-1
TGTGCCACCAGTGATTCAGGACAGGGGCGATATGGCTATGGCTACACCTTC
CATSDSGQGRYGYGYTF
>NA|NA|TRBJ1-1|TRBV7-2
TGTGCCAGCAGCCCCTCCTCGAACACTGAAGCTTTCTTT
CASSPSSNTEAFF